This entry is about one T cell receptor (beta chain). Its cognate antigen is unknown. This sample was taken from a study of persistence of HIV-infected CD4 T cells. In the study overall: Isolated cells were CMV- and HIV-1 Gag-responding CD4+ T cells.

Germline loops: CDR1 ENHRY, CDR2 SYGVKD. V shed 7 bases and J 5 bases; nucleotides not matched to a gene: 6. This CDR3 comprises 13 residues. Lysates of CMV-infected fibroblasts at 10 ug/mL stimulated these cells. Memory cells lacking CD40L and CD69 with high CD45RO were sorted. Plasma HIV-1 RNA stayed below 50 copies/mL for at least 4 years. Sequencing used immunoSEQ version 4 in survey mode. The repertoire was sequenced with immunoSEQ multiplex PCR; TCRdb's copy has only in-frame clones and lacks some. This table holds 46,000 or so clones, 75% to 85% found once. The J gene is TRBJ1-1, the V gene TRBV10-3; the match to TRBD1 covers 8 bases. The TCR was taken from an adult man with HIV who was CMV-seropositive. Sequencing used CD4+ T cells sorted from PBMCs after 18-hour stimulation, obtained from a patient who received antiretroviral therapy. The CDR3 loop reads CAIKLQGGTEAFF. The CDR3 nucleotides are TGTGCCATCAAGCTACAGGGGGGGACTGAAGCTTTCTTT.